The text below deals with one TCR beta chain. Its antigen is not identified. The data derive from a study of shared clonotypes between healthy human individuals. Broader study findings: In this cohort, only blood was sampled, and tissue repertoires likely differ. Clonotypes which were not shared had lower generation probabilities than clonotypes that all four donors shared.

The sorted-subset replicate PCRs were given around 0.2 ug DNA, which is tens of thousands of T cell genomes. Assay: immunoSEQ multiplex PCR; the TCRdb copy retains only in-frame clones and omits some. The sample records roughly 590,000 clones, about 95% being singletons. After removal of 4 bases from V and 4 bases from J, the junction contained 10 bases not matched to a gene. CDR1 is SGHRS, CDR2 YFSETQ, per germline. This CDR3 contains 15 residues. CD8 cells regarded as naive lacked CD45RO, were positively chosen for CCR7, and omitted terminally differentiated effector memory CD45RA+ cells. The chain links TRBV5-1 to TRBJ2-5; 7 bases align to TRBD1. The sample consisted of naive CD8+ T cells sorted from blood. The clonotype originates from a woman under 40 in good health. The CDR3 DNA follows: TGCGCCAGCAGCCGGGATACAGGGGATTCAGAGACCCAGTACTTC. As protein: CASSRDTGDSETQYF. The complete variable domain, with remaining parts taken from reference TRBV5-1 and TRBJ2-5, reads KAGVTQTPRYLIKTRGQQVTLSCSPISGHRSVSWYQQTPGQGLQFLFEYFSETQRNKGNFPGRFSGRQFSNSRSEMNVSTLELGDSALYLCASSRDTGDSETQYFGPGTRLLVL.